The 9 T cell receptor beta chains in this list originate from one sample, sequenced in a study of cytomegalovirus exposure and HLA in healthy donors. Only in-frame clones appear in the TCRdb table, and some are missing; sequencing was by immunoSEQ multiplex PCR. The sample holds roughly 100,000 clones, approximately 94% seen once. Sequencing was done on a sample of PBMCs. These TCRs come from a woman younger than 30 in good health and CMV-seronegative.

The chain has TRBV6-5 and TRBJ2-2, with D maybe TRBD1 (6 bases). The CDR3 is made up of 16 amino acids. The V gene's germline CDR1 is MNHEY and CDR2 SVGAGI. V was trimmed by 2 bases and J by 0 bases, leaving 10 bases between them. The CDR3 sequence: CASSYDRPANTGELFF. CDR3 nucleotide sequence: TGTGCCAGCAGTTACGACAGGCCCGCGAACACCGGGGAGCTGTTTTTT.

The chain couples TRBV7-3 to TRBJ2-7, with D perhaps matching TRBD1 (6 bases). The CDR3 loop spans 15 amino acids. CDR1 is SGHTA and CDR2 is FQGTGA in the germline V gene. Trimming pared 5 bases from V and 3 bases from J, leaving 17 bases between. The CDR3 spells CASSPVGAALYEQYF. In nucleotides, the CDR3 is TGTGCCAGCAGCCCAGTGGGGGCCGCGCTCTACGAGCAGTACTTC. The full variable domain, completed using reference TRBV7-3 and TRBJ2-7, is GAGVSQTPSNKVTEKGKYVELRCDPISGHTALYWYRQSLGQGPEFLIYFQGTGAADDSGLPNDRFFAVRPEGSVSTLKIQRTERGDSAVYLCASSPVGAALYEQYFGPGTRLTVT.

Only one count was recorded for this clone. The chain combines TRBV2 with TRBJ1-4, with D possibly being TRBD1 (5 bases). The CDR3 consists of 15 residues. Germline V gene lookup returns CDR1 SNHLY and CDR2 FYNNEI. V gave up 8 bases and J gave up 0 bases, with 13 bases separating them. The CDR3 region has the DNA TGTGCCAGCCGGGGACCGGGGGCAACTAATGAAAAACTGTTTTTT. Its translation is CASRGPGATNEKLFF.

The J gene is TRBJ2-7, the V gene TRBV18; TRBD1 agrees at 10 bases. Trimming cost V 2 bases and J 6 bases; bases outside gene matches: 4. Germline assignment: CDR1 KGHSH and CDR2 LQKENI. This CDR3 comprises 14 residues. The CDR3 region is CASSPAGQGSEQYF. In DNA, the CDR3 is TGTGCCAGCTCACCAGCGGGACAGGGGTCCGAGCAGTACTTC.

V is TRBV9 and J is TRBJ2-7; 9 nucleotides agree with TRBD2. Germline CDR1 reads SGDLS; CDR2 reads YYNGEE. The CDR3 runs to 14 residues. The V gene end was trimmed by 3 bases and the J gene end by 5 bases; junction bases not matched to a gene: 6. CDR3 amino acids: CASSAGTSTDEQYF. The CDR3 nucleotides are TGTGCCAGCAGCGCCGGGACTAGCACCGACGAGCAGTACTTC.

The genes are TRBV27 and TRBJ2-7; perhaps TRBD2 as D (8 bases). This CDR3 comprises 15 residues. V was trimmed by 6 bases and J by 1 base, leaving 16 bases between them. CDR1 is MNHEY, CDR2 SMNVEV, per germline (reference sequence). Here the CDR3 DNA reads TGTGCCAGCAGCCGGGAGGGGGCTTCTTCCTACGAGCAGTACTTC. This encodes CASSREGASSYEQYF.

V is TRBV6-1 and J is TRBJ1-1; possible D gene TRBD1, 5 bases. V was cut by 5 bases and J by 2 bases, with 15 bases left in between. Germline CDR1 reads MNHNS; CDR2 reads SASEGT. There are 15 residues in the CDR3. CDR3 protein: CASSNTDSINTEAFF. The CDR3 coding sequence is TGTGCCAGCAGTAATACTGACAGCATCAACACTGAAGCTTTCTTT.

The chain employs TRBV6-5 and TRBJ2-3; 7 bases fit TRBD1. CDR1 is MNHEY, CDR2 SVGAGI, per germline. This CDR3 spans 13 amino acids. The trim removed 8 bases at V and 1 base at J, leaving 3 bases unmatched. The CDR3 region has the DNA TGTGCCAGCCGGGACAGCGGCACAGATACGCAGTATTTT. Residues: CASRDSGTDTQYF.

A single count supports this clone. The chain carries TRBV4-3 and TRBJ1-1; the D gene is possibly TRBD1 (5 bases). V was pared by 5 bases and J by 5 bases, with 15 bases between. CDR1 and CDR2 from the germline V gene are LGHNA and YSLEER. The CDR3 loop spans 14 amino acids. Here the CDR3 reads CASSTSRVGTEAFF. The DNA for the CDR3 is TGCGCCAGCAGCACCTCCAGGGTGGGGACTGAAGCTTTCTTT.